The entry that follows covers one TCR beta chain sequence. Its target is not known. In germline, CDR1 is SGHVS, CDR2 FNYEAQ. The V end was cut by 2 bases, the J end by 5 bases, with 6 bases between. The CDR3 sequence is 12 residues long. The data were produced by immunoSEQ multiplex PCR, yet TCRdb's version contains in-frame clones alone and is incomplete. The sample includes approximately 20,000 clones, 86% seen only once; the top ten take roughly 51%. This entry is derived from a study of graft-versus-host responses after intestinal transplantation. Study findings and constraints: In patients with graft-donor T cell macrochimerism, allograft graft-versus-host to host-versus-graft clonal ratios were high. Early HvG declines after transplant were associated with peak circulating GvH clone levels.

Once transplant had occurred, bone marrow came from the posterior iliac crest or another site. The genes are TRBV7-6 and TRBJ1-1, with D possibly TRBD1 on 6 matching bases. The source material was bone marrow, sampled approximately 120 days after transplant. The sequence was collected from a human patient who received an intestinal transplant, so some T cells may come from the graft donor. The CDR3 DNA reads TGTGCCAGCAGCTTAACAGGGACTGAAGCTTTCTTT. This codes for CASSLTGTEAFF.